These T cell receptor beta chains were read from a single sample in a study of read filtering for tumor transcriptome and immune sequencing. Each CDR3 protein is one row after TCRdb ran MiXCR on the reads. Of around 58,000 distinct CDR3 sequences listed, roughly 13% are singletons. The sample taken for sequencing was a population of CD138-negative cells sorted from bone marrow. These TCRs come from a donor at least 40 years old with multiple myeloma. The CDR3 runs from the conserved cysteine through the conserved F or W. D genes are given only for firm matches. Clone size, where shown, is once, few, many, or a class for clones that have expanded.

v_gene	d_gene	j_gene	abundance	CDR3aa	CDR3nt
TRBV21-1	NA	TRBJ2-7	few	CASSLAVLSGTGAGQYF	TGTGCCAGCAGCCTCGCCGTACTCAGCGGGACAGGGGCAGGGCAGTACTTC
TRBV19	NA	TRBJ2-1	few	CASSITGTQYNGQFF	TGTGCCAGTAGTATTACCGGGACTCAGTACAATGGGCAGTTCTTC
TRBV7-8	TRBD1	TRBJ2-2	many	CASSPLSLQGALVAGELFF	TGTGCCAGCAGCCCCTTATCTCTACAGGGGGCGCTTGTAGCCGGGGAGCTGTTTTTT
TRBV2	TRBD2	TRBJ2-7	many	CASKIPGTSRTYEQYF	TGTGCCAGCAAAATCCCCGGGACTAGCCGCACCTACGAGCAGTACTTC
TRBV7-6	TRBD2	TRBJ2-1	many	CASSPSGLSYNEQFF	TGTGCCAGCAGCCCTAGCGGCCTCTCCTACAATGAGCAGTTCTTC
TRBV4-2	TRBD2	TRBJ2-7	many	CASSQAGGSYEQYF	TGTGCCAGCAGCCAAGCGGGAGGCTCCTACGAGCAGTACTTC
TRBV7-2	TRBD2	TRBJ2-1	medium-sized	CASSLVRGSNEQFF	TGTGCCAGCAGCTTAGTGCGCGGGAGCAATGAGCAGTTCTTC
TRBV12-3/TRBV12-4	NA	TRBJ1-5	many	CASSLGVGNNQPQHF	TGTGCCAGCAGTTTAGGGGTGGGGAACAATCAGCCCCAGCATTTT
TRBV7-8	NA	TRBJ2-1	many	CASSLGSRVYNEQFF	TGTGCCAGCAGCTTAGGCTCTAGGGTATACAATGAGCAGTTCTTC
TRBV20-1	NA	TRBJ2-1	many	CSARPPTAEIYNEQFF	TGCAGTGCTAGACCCCCAACCGCGGAGATCTACAATGAGCAGTTCTTC
TRBV30	NA	TRBJ2-1	NA	CAWSASMDEQFF	TGTGCCTGGAGTGCTAGTATGGATGAGCAGTTCTTC
TRBV19	TRBD1	TRBJ1-5	NA	CASSGTGGVKMGQPQHF	TGTGCCAGTAGCGGGACAGGGGGCGTTAAGATGGGTCAGCCCCAGCATTTT
TRBV28	NA	TRBJ2-7	many	CASSLRGRAWRDEQYF	TGTGCCAGCAGTTTACGGGGGCGGGCCTGGAGGGACGAGCAGTACTTC
TRBV21-1	NA	TRBJ2-1	many	CASSNSRDFSYNEQFF	TGTGCCAGCAGCAACAGCCGGGACTTCTCCTACAATGAGCAGTTCTTC
TRBV28	NA	TRBJ1-2	many	CASSFKGLYGYTF	TGTGCCAGCAGTTTTAAGGGGCTCTATGGCTACACCTTC
TRBV5-1	TRBD1	TRBJ1-4	many	CASSLDGRGRADEKLFF	TGCGCCAGCAGCTTGGATGGCAGGGGGCGCGCGGATGAAAAACTGTTTTTT
TRBV27	NA	TRBJ1-1	many	CASSSVALNTEAFF	TGTGCCAGCAGTTCCGTGGCACTGAACACTGAAGCTTTCTTT
TRBV4-3	TRBD2	TRBJ2-3	many	CASSPRLAGGRTDTQYF	TGCGCCAGCAGCCCTCGACTAGCGGGAGGACGCACAGATACGCAGTATTTT
TRBV7-8	TRBD2	TRBJ2-7	many	CASSLTSSGRGASTYEQYF	TGTGCCAGCAGCTTAACGTCTAGCGGGAGAGGGGCCTCTACCTACGAGCAGTACTTC
TRBV5-1	TRBD2	TRBJ2-3	many	CASSLASGSGDTQYF	TGCGCCAGCAGCTTGGCTAGCGGGAGCGGAGATACGCAGTATTTT
TRBV11-2	TRBD2	TRBJ2-3	NA	CASSLRSLAGPTDTQYF	TGTGCCAGCAGCTTACGGTCTCTAGCGGGACCCACAGATACGCAGTATTTT
TRBV12-3/TRBV12-4	NA	TRBJ1-2	few	CASSPQTAGGYTF	TGTGCCAGCAGTCCTCAGACAGCTGGAGGCTACACCTTC
TRBV7-8	NA	TRBJ2-6	many	CASSLDPASGANVLTF	TGTGCCAGCAGCTTGGACCCTGCCTCTGGGGCCAACGTCCTGACTTTC
TRBV6-6	TRBD2	TRBJ2-1	many	CASSYPAGGVNEQFF	TGTGCCAGCAGTTACCCAGCGGGAGGTGTAAATGAGCAGTTCTTC
TRBV3-1	NA	TRBJ2-7	many	CASSFGRNYEQYF	TGTGCCAGCAGCTTTGGACGGAACTACGAGCAGTACTTC
TRBV7-2	NA	TRBJ2-1	many	CASSLGGAESSYNEQFF	TGTGCCAGCAGCTTAGGTGGGGCAGAGAGCTCCTACAATGAGCAGTTCTTC
TRBV7-6	NA	TRBJ1-1	many	CASSLGESEAFF	TGTGCCAGCAGCTTAGGAGAATCTGAAGCTTTCTTT
TRBV6-2/TRBV6-3	NA	TRBJ1-1	many	CASSGGTSTEAFF	TGTGCCAGCAGTGGCGGGACATCAACTGAAGCTTTCTTT
TRBV29-1	TRBD2	TRBJ2-3	many	CSVEYGGRSTDTQYF	TGCAGCGTTGAATATGGCGGGAGGAGCACAGATACGCAGTATTTT
TRBV20-1	NA	TRBJ1-1	many	CSAATKDENTEAFF	TGCAGTGCCGCAACGAAAGATGAGAACACTGAAGCTTTCTTT
TRBV19	NA	TRBJ1-1	NA	CASSLQANTDAFF	TGTGCCAGTAGTTTACAGGCGAACACTGATGCTTTCTTT
TRBV12-3/TRBV12-4	NA	TRBJ2-5	many	CASSLLAGTEETQYF	TGTGCCAGCAGTTTACTCGCCGGGACGGAAGAGACCCAGTACTTC
TRBV28	NA	TRBJ2-1	many	CASSSPRMTSYEQFF	TGTGCCAGCAGTTCCCCCCGGATGACTAGTTATGAGCAGTTCTTC
TRBV29-1	TRBD1	TRBJ1-1	many	CSGGGQLAFF	TGCAGCGGGGGGGGACAGCTGGCTTTCTTT
TRBV20-1	TRBD2	TRBJ2-5	NA	CSARRLAGAETQYF	TGCAGTGCTAGAAGACTAGCGGGAGCAGAGACCCAGTACTTC
TRBV5-6	NA	TRBJ2-1	many	CASSLSPSSAQGNEQFF	TGTGCCAGCAGCTTGAGCCCCTCTAGCGCCCAGGGGAATGAGCAGTTCTTC